Listed below are T cell receptor beta chains from one sample, sequenced in a study of regulatory T cells in long-lasting Graves disease. TCRdb re-called the multiplex PCR reads through MiXCR, storing one row per CDR3 protein. The data contain over 350,000 distinct CDR3 sequences, 11% to 15% of them singletons. These data were also reused for a study on T cells in Graves' hyperthyroidism and ophthalmopathy.

The material was peripheral blood mononuclear cells (PBMCs), obtained at new diagnosis, from a patient treated with antithyroid drugs. The source is a woman aged 45-65 years with Graves disease. Both conserved end residues are part of each CDR3. Fields, in order: D gene, V gene, J gene, clone size, CDR3 protein, CDR3 DNA. D genes are given only for firm matches. Expanded clones are given a class, and other clones once, few, many or no size at all.

>TRBD1|TRBV6-2/TRBV6-3|TRBJ1-3|few
CASSLGQGVSGNTIYF
TGTGCCAGCAGTTTGGGACAGGGTGTGTCTGGAAACACCATATATTTT
>-|TRBV24-1|TRBJ2-1|few
CATSESRSASYNEQFF
TGTGCCACCAGTGAATCCCGTTCGGCAAGCTACAATGAGCAGTTCTTC
>-|TRBV11-2|TRBJ2-7|many
CASSPLVTPYEQYF
TGTGCCAGCAGCCCCCTGGTGACGCCCTACGAGCAGTACTTC
>-|TRBV5-5|TRBJ2-3|many
CASSLDFAISPDTQYF
TGTGCCAGCAGCTTGGATTTCGCTATATCTCCAGATACGCAGTATTTT
>-|TRBV10-2|TRBJ2-2|many
CATRGGGELFF
TGCGCCACCAGGGGCGGCGGGGAGCTGTTTTTT
>-|TRBV6-1|TRBJ1-6|few
CASSHRAPGDSPLHF
TGTGCCAGCAGCCACCGGGCTCCTGGGGATTCACCCCTCCACTTT
>TRBD2|TRBV3-1|TRBJ2-7|few
CASSLLAGDYEQYF
TGTGCCAGCAGCCTATTAGCGGGGGACTACGAGCAGTACTTC
>-|TRBV11-2|TRBJ1-1|few
CASSSPAMNTEAFF
TGTGCCAGCAGCTCCCCCGCCATGAACACTGAAGCTTTCTTT
>-|TRBV18|TRBJ2-6|-
CASSPSDSGANVLTF
TGTGCCAGCTCACCATCAGATTCTGGGGCCAACGTCCTGACTTTC
>TRBD1|TRBV12-3/TRBV12-4|TRBJ2-1|many
CASSLQGARGINEQFF
TGTGCCAGCAGTTTACAGGGGGCGAGGGGGATCAATGAGCAGTTCTTC
>TRBD1|TRBV29-1|TRBJ2-7|few
CSVDRTGAKGEQYF
TGCAGCGTTGATAGGACAGGGGCTAAAGGCGAGCAGTACTTC
>TRBD1|TRBV12-3/TRBV12-4|TRBJ2-2|-
CASSRDRVTGELFF
TGTGCCAGCAGTCGGGACAGGGTGACCGGGGAGCTGTTTTTT
>-|TRBV11-3|TRBJ1-2|-
CASSLLSRGYTF
TGTGCCAGCAGCTTACTCTCGAGGGGCTACACCTTC
>TRBD2|TRBV9|TRBJ2-1|few
CASSAGLAGAYNEQFF
TGTGCCAGCAGCGCGGGACTAGCGGGGGCCTACAATGAGCAGTTCTTC
>-|TRBV29-1|TRBJ2-7|many
CSVEKQEEAKQYF
TGCAGCGTTGAAAAACAGGAGGAGGCGAAGCAGTACTTC
>TRBD2|TRBV11-2|TRBJ2-5|-
CASSLQLAGAVETQYF
TGTGCCAGCAGCTTACAACTAGCGGGAGCGGTGGAGACCCAGTACTTC
>TRBD1|TRBV9|TRBJ1-4|many
CASSVGSQGVYEKLFF
TGTGCCAGCAGCGTAGGCTCTCAGGGGGTATATGAAAAACTGTTTTTT
>-|TRBV29-1|TRBJ1-2|-
CSATRGRYGYTF
TGCAGCGCGACTAGGGGACGGTATGGCTACACCTTC
>-|TRBV5-1|TRBJ2-3|-
CASSATSEDTQYF
TGCGCCAGCAGCGCGACTAGTGAAGATACGCAGTATTTT
>-|TRBV24-1|TRBJ2-1|-
CATSDRNSAFNNEQFF
TGTGCCACCAGTGACCGGAATTCTGCGTTTAACAATGAGCAGTTCTTC
>-|TRBV3-1|TRBJ2-7|-
CASSQSWTPYGQYF
TGTGCCAGCAGCCAGTCGTGGACCCCCTACGGGCAGTACTTC
>TRBD1|TRBV24-1|TRBJ2-2|many
CATSDPGQGGTGELFF
TGTGCCACCAGTGATCCGGGACAGGGGGGCACCGGGGAGCTGTTTTTT
>-|TRBV28|TRBJ2-1|many
CASSFPPRGLYNEQFF
TGTGCCAGCAGTTTCCCTCCGAGGGGACTTTACAATGAGCAGTTCTTC
>TRBD1|TRBV20-1|TRBJ1-5|many
CSAHGQGQLNQPQHF
TGCAGTGCCCACGGACAGGGACAACTCAATCAGCCCCAGCATTTT
>TRBD1|TRBV7-2|TRBJ2-6|few
CASSLAGTGDVLTF
TGTGCCAGCAGCTTAGCCGGGACAGGGGACGTCCTGACTTTC
>-|TRBV28|TRBJ1-5|few
CASSPRTVAQPQHF
TGTGCCAGCAGTCCCCGGACAGTGGCTCAGCCCCAGCATTTT
>-|TRBV6-1|TRBJ2-3|few
CASNRVGDTQYF
TGTGCCAGCAACCGAGTGGGCGATACGCAGTATTTT
>TRBD2|TRBV7-9|TRBJ2-1|few
CASSLARGAGEYNEQFF
TGTGCCAGCAGCTTAGCTCGGGGAGCGGGAGAGTATAATGAGCAGTTCTTC
>-|TRBV20-1|TRBJ1-2|many
CSAPERYGYTF
TGCAGTGCCCCCGAACGTTATGGCTACACCTTC
>TRBD2|TRBV5-1|TRBJ2-2|many
CASSSAGGTTNTGELFF
TGCGCCAGCAGCTCAGCGGGAGGGACTACGAACACCGGGGAGCTGTTTTTT
>TRBD2|TRBV6-5|TRBJ2-5|few
CASSHFSGSGETQYF
TGTGCCAGCAGTCACTTTAGCGGGAGTGGAGAGACCCAGTACTTC
>-|TRBV29-1|TRBJ2-5|many
CSVTGEGETQYF
TGCAGCGTAACAGGGGAGGGAGAGACCCAGTACTTC
>TRBD1|TRBV3-1|TRBJ2-4|-
CASSQWSRRQGATKNIQYF
TGTGCCAGCAGCCAATGGAGTCGCCGGCAGGGGGCGACCAAAAACATTCAGTACTTC
>TRBD2|TRBV4-1|TRBJ2-5|few
CASSHLGTRSETQYF
TGCGCCAGCAGCCACCTTGGGACTAGATCGGAGACCCAGTACTTC
>TRBD1|TRBV30|TRBJ2-5|many
CAWSDSPGDSGQYF
TGTGCCTGGAGCGATTCCCCCGGGGACAGCGGCCAGTACTTC
>-|TRBV5-4|TRBJ2-1|many
CASSLGGETYNEQFF
TGTGCCAGCAGCTTGGGGGGGGAGACCTACAATGAGCAGTTCTTC
>-|TRBV5-6|TRBJ2-4|few
CASSLGSPIQYF
TGTGCCAGCAGCTTGGGCAGCCCTATTCAGTACTTC
>TRBD2|TRBV20-1|TRBJ2-3|few
CSVKAGGPDTQYF
TGCAGTGTCAAGGCGGGAGGGCCAGATACGCAGTATTTT
>TRBD1|TRBV12-3/TRBV12-4|TRBJ1-5|many
CASSSMGQGGQPQHF
TGTGCCAGCAGCTCCATGGGACAGGGCGGCCAGCCCCAGCATTTT
>TRBD2|TRBV24-1|TRBJ2-7|many
CATSSTSGASSSEQYF
TGTGCCACCAGTAGCACTAGCGGAGCTTCGTCCTCCGAGCAGTACTTC
>TRBD1|TRBV3-1|TRBJ2-4|many
CASAQGAQAKNIQYF
TGTGCCAGCGCCCAGGGGGCGCAGGCCAAAAACATTCAGTACTTC
>TRBD2|TRBV5-4|TRBJ2-1|-
CASSLDGTSGLPYEQFF
TGTGCCAGCAGCTTGGACGGGACTAGCGGGCTTCCATACGAGCAGTTCTTC
>TRBD1|TRBV29-1|TRBJ1-2|many
CSVEGGQGEGYTF
TGCAGCGTTGAAGGGGGACAGGGAGAAGGCTACACCTTC
>-|TRBV5-1|TRBJ2-7|many
CASSLGPTGFTYEQYF
TGCGCCAGCAGCTTGGGGCCGACAGGTTTTACCTACGAGCAGTACTTC
>TRBD1|TRBV5-1|TRBJ2-7|many
CASSPTGVEQYF
TGCGCCAGCAGTCCTACAGGGGTCGAGCAGTACTTC
>-|TRBV19|TRBJ2-4|-
CASSITSAKNIQYF
TGTGCCAGTAGTATCACCAGTGCCAAAAACATTCAGTACTTC
>TRBD1|TRBV6-5|TRBJ2-5|many
CASSSGQGRRETQYF
TGTGCCAGCAGTTCGGGACAGGGGAGGAGGGAGACCCAGTACTTC
>-|TRBV3-1|TRBJ1-2|-
CASSQVPGLANYGYTF
TGTGCCAGCAGCCAAGTCCCAGGGCTAGCTAACTATGGCTACACCTTC
>TRBD1|TRBV7-3|TRBJ2-2|many
CASSVQGASNTGELFF
TGTGCCAGCAGCGTACAGGGGGCTTCGAACACCGGGGAGCTGTTTTTT
>TRBD2|TRBV20-1|TRBJ2-5|-
CSAPLPGLVETQYF
TGCAGTGCCCCTCTTCCAGGACTAGTAGAGACCCAGTACTTC
>-|TRBV19|TRBJ1-1|-
CASSIVLGTEAFF
TGTGCCAGTAGTATAGTCTTAGGGACTGAAGCTTTCTTT
>-|TRBV28|TRBJ2-4|many
CASSFIGVQAVQNIQYF
TGTGCCAGCAGTTTCATTGGAGTTCAGGCAGTCCAAAACATTCAGTACTTC
>-|TRBV19|TRBJ1-1|-
CASSLWTANTEAFF
TGTGCCAGTAGCTTATGGACAGCGAACACTGAAGCTTTCTTT
>-|TRBV11-2|TRBJ2-7|many
CASSTDRSLFWGQYF
TGTGCCAGCAGCACTGACAGGTCCCTTTTTTGGGGGCAGTACTTC